This TCR beta chain was observed in a study of early stage breast cancer tumors. Study context: Among roughly twelve ER+/PR+/HER2- tumors, eight were ductal, four lobular.

Notes on this clone: Its antigen is not known.

TCRdb's copy holds only in-frame clones and misses some; the assay was immunoSEQ multiplex PCR. The data contain under 30,000 clones, approximately 76% of them singletons. Regarding the study as a whole: Compared with adjacent normal breast, tumors showed 2.5 to 3-fold denser, more clonal T cells. Unsorted bulk genomic DNA sequencing lacked pairing and functional marker data.

Germline CDR1 reads SGHAT; CDR2 reads FQNNGV. Trimming took 4 bases from V and 0 from J; bases not matched to a gene: 6. The length of the CDR3 is 16 residues. The chain is built from TRBV11-2 and TRBJ2-5; 9 nucleotides align to TRBD2. The TCR originated in a person aged 45-60 years with breast cancer. Sequenced: blood. The CDR3 DNA reads TGTGCCAGCAGCTCCCGACTAGCGGTAGACCAAGAGACCCAGTACTTC. This translates into CASSSRLAVDQETQYF.